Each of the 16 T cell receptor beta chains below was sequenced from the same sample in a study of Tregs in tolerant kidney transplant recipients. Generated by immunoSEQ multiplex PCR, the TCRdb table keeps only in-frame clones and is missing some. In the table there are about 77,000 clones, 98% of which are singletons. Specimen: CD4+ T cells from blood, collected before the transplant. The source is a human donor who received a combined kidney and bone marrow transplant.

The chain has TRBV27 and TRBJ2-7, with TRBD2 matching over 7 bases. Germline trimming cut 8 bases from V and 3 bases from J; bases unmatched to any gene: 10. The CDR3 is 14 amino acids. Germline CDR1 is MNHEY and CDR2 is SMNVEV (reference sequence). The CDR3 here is CASRKRGLHYEQYF. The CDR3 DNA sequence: TGTGCCAGCCGCAAGCGGGGACTGCACTACGAGCAGTACTTC.

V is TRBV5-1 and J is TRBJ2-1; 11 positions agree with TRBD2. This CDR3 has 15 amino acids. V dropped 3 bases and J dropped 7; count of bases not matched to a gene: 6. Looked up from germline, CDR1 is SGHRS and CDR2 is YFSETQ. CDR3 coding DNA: TGCGCCAGCAGCTGGGGGGTAGCGGGAGGGAATGAGCAGTTCTTC. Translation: CASSWGVAGGNEQFF.

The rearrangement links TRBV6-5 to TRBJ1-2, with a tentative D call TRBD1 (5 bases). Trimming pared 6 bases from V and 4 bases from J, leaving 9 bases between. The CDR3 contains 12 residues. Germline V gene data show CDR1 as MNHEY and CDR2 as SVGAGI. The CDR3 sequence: CASRTASYGYTF. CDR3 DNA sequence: TGTGCCAGCAGGACAGCGTCCTATGGCTACACCTTC.

The CDR3 here is CASSQVPSGGAEQYF. The CDR3 DNA reads as TGTGCCAGCAGCCAAGTACCTAGCGGGGGGGCGGAGCAGTACTTC. The chain uses TRBV4-2 and TRBJ2-7, with 12 bases that match TRBD2. Germline V lookup: CDR1 LGHNA, CDR2 YNFKEQ. J gave up 7 bases and V 1 base, and 5 bases lay outside the gene matches. The CDR3 contains 15 residues.

The CDR3 spells CASSPRTGWYAYGYTF. CDR3 sequence (DNA): TGTGCCAGCAGCCCCCGGACAGGGTGGTATGCCTATGGCTACACCTTC. V usage is TRBV14 and J usage is TRBJ1-2; 8 nucleotides line up with TRBD1. V shed 4 bases, J shed 4 bases, and the junction held 11 bases outside the gene matches. Germline CDR1 reads SGHDN; CDR2 reads FVKESK. This CDR3 spans 16 amino acids.

Written as DNA, the CDR3 is TGTGCCAGTAGTATCCAGGGCCCCGGTACTGGGGCCAACGTCCTGACTTTC. Translated: CASSIQGPGTGANVLTF. This chain uses TRBV19 with TRBJ2-6; the D gene is possibly TRBD1 (5 bases). The V end was cut by 3 bases, the J end by 2 bases, with 14 bases between. The V gene's germline CDR1 is LNHDA and CDR2 SQIVND (reference sequence). The CDR3 covers 17 residues.

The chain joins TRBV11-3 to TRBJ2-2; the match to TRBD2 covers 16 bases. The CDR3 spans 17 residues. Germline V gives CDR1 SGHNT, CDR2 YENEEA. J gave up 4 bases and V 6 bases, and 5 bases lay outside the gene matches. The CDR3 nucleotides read TGTGCCAGCAGGGGACTAGCGGGAGGGCGCGGCACCGGGGAGCTGTTTTTT. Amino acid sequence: CASRGLAGGRGTGELFF.

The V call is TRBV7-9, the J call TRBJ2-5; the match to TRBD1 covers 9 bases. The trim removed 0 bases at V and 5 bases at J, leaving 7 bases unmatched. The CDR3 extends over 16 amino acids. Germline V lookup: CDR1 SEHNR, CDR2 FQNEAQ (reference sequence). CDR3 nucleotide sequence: TGTGCCAGCAGCTTAGCTCCGACAGGGGGGCGGGAGACCCAGTACTTC. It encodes CASSLAPTGGRETQYF.

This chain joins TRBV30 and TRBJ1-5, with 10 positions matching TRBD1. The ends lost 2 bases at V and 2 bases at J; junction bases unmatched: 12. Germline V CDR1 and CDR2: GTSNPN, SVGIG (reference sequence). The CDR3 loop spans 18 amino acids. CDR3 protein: CAWSTWTGGVTGNQPQHF. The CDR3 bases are TGTGCCTGGAGTACTTGGACAGGGGGGGTTACGGGCAATCAGCCCCAGCATTTT.

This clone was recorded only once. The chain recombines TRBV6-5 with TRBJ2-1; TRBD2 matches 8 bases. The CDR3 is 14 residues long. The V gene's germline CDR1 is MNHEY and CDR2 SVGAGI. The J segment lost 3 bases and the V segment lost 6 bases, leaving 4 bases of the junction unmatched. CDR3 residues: CASRVGRVYNEQFF. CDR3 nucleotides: TGTGCCAGCAGAGTCGGGAGGGTCTACAATGAGCAGTTCTTC.

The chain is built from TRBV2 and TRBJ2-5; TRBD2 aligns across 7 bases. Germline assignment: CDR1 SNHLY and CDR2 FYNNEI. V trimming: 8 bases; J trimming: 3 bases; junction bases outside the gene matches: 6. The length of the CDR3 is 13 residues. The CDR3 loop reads CASRRGREETQYF. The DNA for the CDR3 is TGTGCCAGCCGTCGGGGGAGGGAAGAGACCCAGTACTTC.

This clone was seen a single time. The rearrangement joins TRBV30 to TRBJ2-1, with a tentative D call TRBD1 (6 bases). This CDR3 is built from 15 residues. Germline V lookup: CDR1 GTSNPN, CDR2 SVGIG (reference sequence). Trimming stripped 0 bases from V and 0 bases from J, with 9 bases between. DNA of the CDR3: TGTGCCTGGAGTGTACAAGGGGGCTCCTACAATGAGCAGTTCTTC. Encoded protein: CAWSVQGGSYNEQFF.

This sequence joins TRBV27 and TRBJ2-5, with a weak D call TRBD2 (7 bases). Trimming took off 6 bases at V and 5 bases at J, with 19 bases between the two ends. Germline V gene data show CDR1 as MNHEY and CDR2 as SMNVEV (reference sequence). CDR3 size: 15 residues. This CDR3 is CASSPPGGRWETQYF. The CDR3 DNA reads TGTGCCAGCAGCCCACCCGGGGGGCGGTGGGAGACCCAGTACTTC.

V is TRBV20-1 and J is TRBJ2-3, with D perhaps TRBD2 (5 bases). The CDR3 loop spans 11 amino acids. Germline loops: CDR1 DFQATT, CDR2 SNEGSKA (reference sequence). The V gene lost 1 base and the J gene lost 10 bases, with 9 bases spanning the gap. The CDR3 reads CSARGENAQYF. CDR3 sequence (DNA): TGCAGTGCTAGAGGGGAGAATGCGCAGTATTTT.

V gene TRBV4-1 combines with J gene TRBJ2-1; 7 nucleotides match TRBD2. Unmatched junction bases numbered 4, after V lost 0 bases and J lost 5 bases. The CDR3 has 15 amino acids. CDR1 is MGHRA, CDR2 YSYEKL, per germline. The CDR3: CASSQEWRENNEQFF. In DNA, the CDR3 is TGCGCCAGCAGCCAAGAATGGCGGGAGAACAATGAGCAGTTCTTC.

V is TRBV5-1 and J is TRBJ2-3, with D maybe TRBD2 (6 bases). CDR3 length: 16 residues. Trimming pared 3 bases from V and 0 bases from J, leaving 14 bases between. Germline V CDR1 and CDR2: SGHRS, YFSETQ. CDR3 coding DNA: TGCGCCAGCAGCTCCGGGAATAGCGGTAGCACAGATACGCAGTATTTT. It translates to CASSSGNSGSTDTQYF.